This T cell receptor beta chain derives from a study of cytomegalovirus exposure and HLA in healthy donors. Study details: A later analysis reported the same platform for the roughly 120 validation repertoires and the roughly 700 first-cohort repertoires.

As for this clone: Its matching antigen is unknown.

Data came from immunoSEQ multiplex PCR; TCRdb stores just in-frame clones and leaves some out. The sample has more than 60,000 clones, nearly 98% seen once. Germline V gene data show CDR1 as PRHDT and CDR2 as FYEKMQ (reference sequence). Deletions cut 3 bases from V and 4 bases from J, with 9 bases between. CDR3 length: 13 residues. Study observations and caveats: Specificity of three CMV-associated chains for CMV antigens was verified in vitro.

Source material: PBMCs. The chain combines TRBV13 with TRBJ1-2; D may be TRBD1 (6 bases). The sequence derives from a woman between 18 and 29 years old in good health and CMV-seropositive. The CDR3 here is CASSFTGSYGYTF. The DNA of the CDR3 is TGTGCCAGCAGCTTCACAGGGAGCTATGGCTACACCTTC.